The 23 T cell receptor beta chains in this list originate from one sample, sequenced in a study of T cell clones after liver transplantation. Here immunoSEQ multiplex PCR was the method, and the copy in TCRdb shows in-frame clones only, minus some. In the table there are some 70,000 clones, 90% of which are singletons. The material was CD4+ T cells from blood, obtained before liver transplant. The receptors come from a human donor who received a liver transplant.

The chain has TRBV11-2 and TRBJ2-1; weak D call: TRBD2 (7 bases). This CDR3 has 14 amino acids. The V gene's germline CDR1 is SGHAT and CDR2 FQNNGV. Deletions cut 0 bases from V and 12 bases from J, with 15 bases between. This chain's CDR3 is CASSLEGARERQFF. For the CDR3, the DNA is TGTGCCAGCAGCTTAGAGGGGGCGCGGGAGAGGCAGTTCTTC.

The CDR3 is CASSEAPTDNWETQYF. CDR3 nucleotides: TGTGCCAGCAGTGAAGCCCCGACAGACAACTGGGAGACCCAGTACTTC. The chain recombines TRBV9 with TRBJ2-5; TRBD1 is a possible D gene (5 bases). The CDR3 contains 16 residues. The germline V and J ends were trimmed by 5 bases and 5 bases, with 22 bases remaining between them. Germline values: CDR1 SGDLS, CDR2 YYNGEE.

This clone has only a few counts. Here the CDR3 reads CASSPPELGVVKTQYF. The CDR3 nucleotides are TGTGCCAGCTCTCCCCCCGAGTTGGGGGTGGTGAAGACCCAGTACTTC. The rearrangement uses TRBV14 and TRBJ2-5; the D gene could be TRBD1 or TRBD2 (5 bases each). The V gene lost 8 bases and the J gene lost 6 bases, with 25 bases spanning the gap. This CDR3 spans 16 amino acids. Germline CDR1 is SGHDN and CDR2 is FVKESK.

The gene calls are TRBV11-1 and TRBJ2-3, with a weak D call TRBD2 (5 bases). The CDR3 extends over 14 amino acids. V lost 5 bases to trimming and J lost 0 bases, with 9 bases between them. The V gene's germline CDR1 is SGHAT and CDR2 FQDESV (reference sequence). The CDR3, as DNA: TGTGCCAGCAGCCCCCGGACTAGCACAGATACGCAGTATTTT. Translation gives CASSPRTSTDTQYF.

The chain combines TRBV5-8 with TRBJ2-7; 14 nucleotides line up with TRBD2. There are 16 residues in the CDR3. The V and J ends lost 0 bases and 5 bases, in that order; junction bases with no gene match: 4. CDR1 and CDR2 (germline): SGHTS, YDEGEE. The CDR3 DNA reads as TGTGCCAGCAGCTTGGACGGGACTAGCGGGAGTAACGAGCAGTACTTC. Its protein product is CASSLDGTSGSNEQYF. Together with reference TRBV5-8 and TRBJ2-7, the CDR3 gives the full variable domain: EAGVTQSPTHLIKTRGQQATLRCSPISGHTSVYWYQQALGLGLQFLLWYDEGEERNRGNFPPRFSGRQFPNYSSELNVNALELEDSALYLCASSLDGTSGSNEQYFGPGTRLTVT.

The V gene is TRBV5-1, the J gene TRBJ2-5; D is possibly TRBD1 or TRBD2 (5 bases each). Germline V CDR1 and CDR2: SGHRS, YFSETQ. Trimming stripped 4 bases from V and 5 bases from J, with 15 bases between. The CDR3 is made up of 14 amino acids. Here the CDR3 reads CASSPGTSGETQYF. CDR3 nucleotides: TGCGCCAGCAGCCCCGGGACGTCAGGGGAGACCCAGTACTTC. Supplemented by reference TRBV5-1 and TRBJ2-5, the full variable domain reads KAGVTQTPRYLIKTRGQQVTLSCSPISGHRSVSWYQQTPGQGLQFLFEYFSETQRNKGNFPGRFSGRQFSNSRSEMNVSTLELGDSALYLCASSPGTSGETQYFGPGTRLLVL.

This rearrangement joins TRBV28 to TRBJ2-5; no firm D call. The CDR3 runs 13 residues. Trimming took off 3 bases at V and 9 bases at J, with 14 bases between the two ends. In germline, CDR1 is MDHEN, CDR2 SYDVKM. The CDR3 loop is CASSFPAPTPQYF. The CDR3 DNA follows: TGTGCCAGCAGTTTTCCAGCGCCGACCCCCCAGTACTTC.

This chain joins TRBV5-1 and TRBJ2-7; the match to TRBD2 covers 15 bases. Losses at the gene ends were 3 bases for V and 4 bases for J; bases not matched to a gene: 5. This CDR3 has 16 amino acids. Germline CDR1 is SGHRS and CDR2 is YFSETQ. The CDR3 nucleotides read TGCGCCAGCAGCTCCGGACTAGCGGGAGGGCCATACGAGCAGTACTTC. Protein product: CASSSGLAGGPYEQYF.

This clone was recorded a few times. The rearrangement uses TRBV30 and TRBJ1-1; unclear D gene. Per the germline V gene, CDR1 is GTSNPN and CDR2 is SVGIG (reference sequence). This CDR3 comprises 15 residues. V dropped 2 bases and J dropped 0 bases, with 13 bases sitting between them. The CDR3 loop reads CAWSKTILVNTEAFF. In DNA form, the CDR3 reads TGTGCCTGGAGTAAAACGATCTTAGTGAACACTGAAGCTTTCTTT.

The chain has TRBV7-3 and TRBJ2-3; 9 bases match TRBD2. This CDR3 comprises 16 residues. CDR1 SGHTA and CDR2 FQGTGA come from the germline V gene. The V and J ends lost 2 bases and 0 bases, in that order; junction bases with no gene match: 3. Here the CDR3 DNA reads TGTGCCAGCAGCTTAGGGGCGGGAGGGAGCACAGATACGCAGTATTTT. Protein product: CASSLGAGGSTDTQYF.

The J gene is TRBJ2-3, the V gene TRBV29-1; possible D gene TRBD2, 5 bases. The CDR3 runs to 17 residues. V was cut by 1 base and J by 1 base, with 18 bases left in between. The germline V gene has CDR1 SQVTM and CDR2 ANQGSEA. As DNA, the CDR3 is TGCAGCGTTGAAGGAGGGTCGAAAGGGTTCGGCACAGATACGCAGTATTTT. Amino acids: CSVEGGSKGFGTDTQYF.

The V call is TRBV5-5, the J call TRBJ2-7; 7 bases agree with TRBD1. V dropped 4 bases and J dropped 0; count of bases not matched to a gene: 4. The CDR3 length is 14 residues. In germline, CDR1 is SGHKS, CDR2 YYEKEE (reference sequence). CDR3 sequence reads: CASSLGDSSYEQYF. The DNA for the CDR3 is TGTGCCAGCAGCCTAGGGGACAGCTCCTACGAGCAGTACTTC.

The J gene is TRBJ1-2, the V gene TRBV4-1; TRBD1 might be the D (5 bases). CDR3 size: 16 residues. Germline lookup yields CDR1 MGHRA and CDR2 YSYEKL. The V end lost 2 bases, the J end lost 2 bases, and 15 bases lay between the germline ends. Here the CDR3 reads CASSQSEGAPNYGYTF. As DNA, the CDR3 is TGCGCCAGCAGCCAATCAGAAGGGGCCCCGAACTATGGCTACACCTTC.

The V and J genes are TRBV11-3 and TRBJ2-7; 9 nucleotides match TRBD1. CDR3 size: 16 residues. The J segment lost 2 bases and the V segment lost 2 bases, leaving 7 bases of the junction unmatched. Germline values: CDR1 SGHNT, CDR2 YENEEA. CDR3 coding DNA: TGTGCCAGCAGCTTACCACAGGGGGCAACCACCTACGAGCAGTACTTC. This gives the protein CASSLPQGATTYEQYF.

This chain uses TRBV5-8 with TRBJ1-1; D remains ambiguous. The CDR3 totals 13 residues. V was trimmed by 2 bases and J by 6 bases, leaving 11 bases between them. The V gene's germline CDR1 is SGHTS and CDR2 YDEGEE. The CDR3 region is CASSFGPRPEAFF. For the CDR3, the DNA is TGTGCCAGCAGCTTCGGCCCCCGGCCTGAAGCTTTCTTT. The variable domain in full, completed from reference TRBV5-8 and TRBJ1-1, reads EAGVTQSPTHLIKTRGQQATLRCSPISGHTSVYWYQQALGLGLQFLLWYDEGEERNRGNFPPRFSGRQFPNYSSELNVNALELEDSALYLCASSFGPRPEAFFGQGTRLTVV.

This clone was counted a single time. V usage is TRBV5-1 and J usage is TRBJ1-4; 10 nucleotides line up with TRBD1. This CDR3 has 19 residues. Germline V gene lookup returns CDR1 SGHRS and CDR2 YFSETQ. With V trimmed by 3 bases and J by 3 bases, 14 bases remained unmatched. CDR3 coding DNA: TGCGCCAGCAGCTCCGTACAGTCGGGACAGGGGATTCCTAATGAAAAACTGTTTTTT. Its translation is CASSSVQSGQGIPNEKLFF.

This chain uses TRBV5-1 with TRBJ2-7; 12 nucleotides agree with TRBD2. The CDR3 length is 17 residues. The V gene's germline CDR1 is SGHRS and CDR2 YFSETQ. V was pared by 1 base and J by 7 bases, with 12 bases of the junction left unmatched. The CDR3 is CASSLIPLAGGLGEQYF. The CDR3 bases are TGCGCCAGCAGCTTGATTCCTCTAGCGGGAGGGCTAGGGGAGCAGTACTTC.

Remarks on this clone: Other DNA sequences in the sample encode the same CDR3. This chain uses TRBV2 with TRBJ2-5; D uncertain. CDR1 and CDR2 (germline): SNHLY, FYNNEI. This CDR3 is 13 amino acids long. Trimming took off 3 bases at V and 5 bases at J, with 10 bases between the two ends. CDR3 amino acids: CASSDVLGETQYF. In DNA, the CDR3 is TGTGCCAGCAGTGACGTCTTAGGGGAGACCCAGTACTTC. Complete variable domain (other parts from reference TRBV2 and TRBJ2-5): EPEVTQTPSHQVTQMGQEVILRCVPISNHLYFYWYRQILGQKVEFLVSFYNNEISEKSEIFDDQFSVERPDGSNFTLKIRSTKLEDSAMYFCASSDVLGETQYFGPGTRLLVL.

The chain combines TRBV5-6 with TRBJ2-5; D may be TRBD2 (5 bases). Germline V lookup: CDR1 SGHDT, CDR2 YYEEEE. Trimming took 0 bases from V and 1 from J, leaving 10 bases between them. CDR3 length: 15 amino acids. CDR3 sequence reads: CASSLGRALQETQYF. The CDR3 nucleotides are TGTGCCAGCAGCTTGGGGCGGGCCCTCCAAGAGACCCAGTACTTC.

The V and J genes are TRBV5-1 and TRBJ2-1; tentatively, D is TRBD2 (5 bases). The germline CDR1 and CDR2 sequences are SGHRS and YFSETQ. V lost 1 base and J 0 bases, leaving 8 bases between the germline ends. CDR3 length equals 15 residues. The chain's CDR3 is CASSLTGSSYNEQFF. The CDR3 nucleotides are TGCGCCAGCAGCTTGACGGGGAGCTCCTACAATGAGCAGTTCTTC.

The chain links TRBV11-2 to TRBJ1-1, with D unresolved. This CDR3 region has 15 residues. Per germline, CDR1 SGHAT and CDR2 FQNNGV. V shed 3 bases and J shed 0 bases, with 11 bases lying between them. CDR3 sequence: CASSFGSQMNTEAFF. In DNA, the CDR3 is TGTGCCAGCAGCTTTGGGTCACAGATGAACACTGAAGCTTTCTTT.

A single count supports this clone. The chain links TRBV19 to TRBJ1-2; TRBD1 matches at 11 bases. The junction had 8 bases not matched to a gene; V was cut back by 7 bases and J by 4 bases. The CDR3 spans 15 residues. Germline values: CDR1 LNHDA, CDR2 SQIVND (reference sequence). This CDR3 reads CASNRPGTGGYGYTF. The CDR3 DNA reads TGTGCCAGTAACCGTCCCGGGACAGGGGGCTATGGCTACACCTTC. The full variable domain, rest sourced from reference TRBV19 and TRBJ1-2, is DGGITQSPKYLFRKEGQNVTLSCEQNLNHDAMYWYRQDPGQGLRLIYYSQIVNDFQKGDIAEGYSVSREKKESFPLTVTSAQKNPTAFYLCASNRPGTGGYGYTFGSGTRLTVV.

The rearrangement joins TRBV6-1 to TRBJ2-3; perhaps TRBD1 as D (5 bases). Trimming pared 4 bases from V and 0 bases from J, leaving 17 bases between. The CDR3 is 17 residues long. CDR1 and CDR2 from the germline V gene are MNHNS and SASEGT. The CDR3 DNA sequence: TGTGCCAGCAGTGCACGCCTCTCCAGGGTCAGCACAGATACGCAGTATTTT. Its protein product is CASSARLSRVSTDTQYF.